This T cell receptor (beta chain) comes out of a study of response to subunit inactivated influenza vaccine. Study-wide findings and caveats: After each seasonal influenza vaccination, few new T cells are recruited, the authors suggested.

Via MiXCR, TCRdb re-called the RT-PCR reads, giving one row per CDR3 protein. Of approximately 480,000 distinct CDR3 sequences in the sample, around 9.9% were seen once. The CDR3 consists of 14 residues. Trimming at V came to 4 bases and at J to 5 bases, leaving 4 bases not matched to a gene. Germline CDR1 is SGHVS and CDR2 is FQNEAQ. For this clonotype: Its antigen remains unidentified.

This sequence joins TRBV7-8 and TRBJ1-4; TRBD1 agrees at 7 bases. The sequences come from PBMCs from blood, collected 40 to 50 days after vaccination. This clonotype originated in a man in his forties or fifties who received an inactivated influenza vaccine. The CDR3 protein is CASSSPTGNEKLFF. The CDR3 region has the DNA TGTGCCAGCAGCTCCCCGACAGGGAATGAAAAACTGTTTTTT.